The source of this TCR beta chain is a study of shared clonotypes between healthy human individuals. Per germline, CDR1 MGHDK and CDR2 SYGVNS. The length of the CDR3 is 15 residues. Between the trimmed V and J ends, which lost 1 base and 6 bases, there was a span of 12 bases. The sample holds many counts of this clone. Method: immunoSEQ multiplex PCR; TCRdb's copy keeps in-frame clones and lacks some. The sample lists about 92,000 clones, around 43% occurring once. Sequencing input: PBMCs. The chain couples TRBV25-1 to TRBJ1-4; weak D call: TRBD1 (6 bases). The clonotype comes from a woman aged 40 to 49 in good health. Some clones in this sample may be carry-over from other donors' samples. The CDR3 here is CASSESVGGDEKLFF. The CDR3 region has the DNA TGTGCCAGCAGTGAATCTGTAGGGGGTGATGAAAAACTGTTTTTT.